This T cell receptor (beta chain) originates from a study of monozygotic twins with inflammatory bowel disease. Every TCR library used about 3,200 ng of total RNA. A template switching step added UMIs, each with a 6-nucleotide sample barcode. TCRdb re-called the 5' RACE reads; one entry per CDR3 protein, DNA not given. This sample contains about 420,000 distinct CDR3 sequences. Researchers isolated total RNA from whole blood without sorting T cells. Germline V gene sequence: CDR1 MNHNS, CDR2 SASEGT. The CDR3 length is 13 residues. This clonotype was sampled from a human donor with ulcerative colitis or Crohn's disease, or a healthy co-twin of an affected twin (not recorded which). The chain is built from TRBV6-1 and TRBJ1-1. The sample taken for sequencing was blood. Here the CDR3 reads CASSEVVWTEAFF.